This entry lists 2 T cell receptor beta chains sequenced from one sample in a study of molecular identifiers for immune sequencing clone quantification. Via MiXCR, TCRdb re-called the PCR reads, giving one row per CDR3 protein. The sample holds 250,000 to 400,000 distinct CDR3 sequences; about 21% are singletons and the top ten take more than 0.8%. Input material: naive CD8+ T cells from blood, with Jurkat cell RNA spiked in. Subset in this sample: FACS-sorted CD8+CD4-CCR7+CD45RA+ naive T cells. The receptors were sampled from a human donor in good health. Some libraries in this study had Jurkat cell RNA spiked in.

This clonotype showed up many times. CDR3 bases: TGCGCCAGCAGCCTTAGAGCGGGGGTGGAGACCCAGTACTTC. Translation gives CASSLRAGVETQYF. The rearrangement uses TRBV4-1 and TRBJ2-5; 8 bases agree with TRBD2. V was clipped by 4 bases and J by 5 bases; unmatched bases: 6. The CDR3 extends over 14 amino acids. Germline CDR1 is MGHRA and CDR2 is YSYEKL.

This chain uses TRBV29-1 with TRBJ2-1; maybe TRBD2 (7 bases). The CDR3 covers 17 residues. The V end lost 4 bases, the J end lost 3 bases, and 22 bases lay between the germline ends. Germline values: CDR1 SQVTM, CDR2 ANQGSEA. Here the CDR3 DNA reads TGCAGCGTTGCGCCCTCGACTGGCGGGGGCCTCTACAATGAGCAGTTCTTC. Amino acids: CSVAPSTGGGLYNEQFF.